This T cell receptor (beta chain) stems from a study of Ad26.COV2.S vaccination and SARS-CoV-2 variants. Sequencing used immunoSEQ multiplex PCR; TCRdb keeps in-frame clones, though not all of them. The table has approximately 400,000 clones, 83% seen once. Of note for this clone: Its antigen is still unknown.

Study-level findings and limits: Vaccinees displayed broader spike-specific TCR repertoires than placebo recipients.

Treatment denoted: some 20 received Ad26.COV2.S at low or high dose, single or two shots; roughly five received placebo; per-sample allocation not given. The samples date from day 63 after the first vaccine or placebo injection. The CDR3 is 11 residues long. V was trimmed by 2 bases and J by 10 bases, leaving 8 bases between them. Germline V gene sequence: CDR1 MNHEY, CDR2 SVGEGT. The chain uses TRBV6-2 or TRBV6-3 and TRBJ1-1; D gene uncertain. The source of this sequence is a person aged 18-65 years who received the Ad26.COV2.S COVID-19 vaccine or a placebo. The input for sequencing was peripheral blood, taken in a trial of Ad26.COV2.S vaccine versus placebo. The DNA for the CDR3 is TGTGCCAGCAGTTACGGGTTCGGAGCTTTCTTT. This translates into CASSYGFGAFF.